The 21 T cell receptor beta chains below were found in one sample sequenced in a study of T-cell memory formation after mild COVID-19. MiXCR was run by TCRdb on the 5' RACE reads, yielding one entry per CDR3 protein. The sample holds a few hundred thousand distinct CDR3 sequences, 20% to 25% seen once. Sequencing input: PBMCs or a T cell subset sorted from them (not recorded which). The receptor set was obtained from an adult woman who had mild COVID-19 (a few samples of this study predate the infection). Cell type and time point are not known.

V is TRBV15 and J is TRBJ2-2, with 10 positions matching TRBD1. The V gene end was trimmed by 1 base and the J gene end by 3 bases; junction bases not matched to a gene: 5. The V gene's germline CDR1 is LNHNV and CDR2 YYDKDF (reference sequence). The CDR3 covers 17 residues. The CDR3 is CATSRGRDRGYTGELFF. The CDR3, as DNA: TGTGCCACCAGCAGAGGGAGGGACAGGGGCTACACCGGGGAGCTGTTTTTT.

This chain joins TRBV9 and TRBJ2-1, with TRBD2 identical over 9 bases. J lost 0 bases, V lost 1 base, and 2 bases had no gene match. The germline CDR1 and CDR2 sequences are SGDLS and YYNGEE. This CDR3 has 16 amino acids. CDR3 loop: CASSVLAGDSYNEQFF. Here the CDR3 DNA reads TGTGCCAGCAGCGTATTAGCGGGGGACTCCTACAATGAGCAGTTCTTC.

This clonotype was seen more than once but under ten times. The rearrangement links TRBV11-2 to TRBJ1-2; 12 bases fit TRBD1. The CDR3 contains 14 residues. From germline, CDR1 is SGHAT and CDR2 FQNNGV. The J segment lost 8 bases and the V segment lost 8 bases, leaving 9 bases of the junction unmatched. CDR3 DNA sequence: TGTGCCAGCTCTCAGGGACAGGGGGCTAACGGCTACACCTTC. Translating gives CASSQGQGANGYTF.

CDR3 bases: TGTGCCAGCAGCCTCGACGGGACCCGACAGTATCAGCCCCAGCATTTT. This codes for CASSLDGTRQYQPQHF. V gene TRBV7-2 combines with J gene TRBJ1-5; a possible D gene is TRBD1 (5 bases). The CDR3 covers 16 residues. V was trimmed by 5 bases and J by 5 bases, leaving 19 bases between them. Per germline, CDR1 SGHTA and CDR2 FQGNSA.

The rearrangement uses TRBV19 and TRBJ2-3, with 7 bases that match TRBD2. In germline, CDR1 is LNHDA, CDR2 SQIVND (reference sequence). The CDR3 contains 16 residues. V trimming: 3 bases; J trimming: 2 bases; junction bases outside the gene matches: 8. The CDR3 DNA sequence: TGTGCCAGTAGTATGACTAGCTACGAAGTCACAGATACGCAGTATTTT. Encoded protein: CASSMTSYEVTDTQYF.

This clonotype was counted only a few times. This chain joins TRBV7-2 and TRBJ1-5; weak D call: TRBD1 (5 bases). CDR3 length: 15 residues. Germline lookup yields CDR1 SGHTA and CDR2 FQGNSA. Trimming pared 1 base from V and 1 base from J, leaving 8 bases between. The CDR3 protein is CASSLDQGSNQPQHF. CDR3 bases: TGTGCCAGCAGCTTAGACCAGGGAAGCAATCAGCCCCAGCATTTT.

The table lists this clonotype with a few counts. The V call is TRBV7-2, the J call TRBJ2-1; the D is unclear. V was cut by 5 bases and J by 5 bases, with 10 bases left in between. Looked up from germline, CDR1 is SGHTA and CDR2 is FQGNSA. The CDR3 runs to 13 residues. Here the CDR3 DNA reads TGTGCCAGCAGCGAAGGTAACAACAATGAGCAGTTCTTC. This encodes CASSEGNNNEQFF.

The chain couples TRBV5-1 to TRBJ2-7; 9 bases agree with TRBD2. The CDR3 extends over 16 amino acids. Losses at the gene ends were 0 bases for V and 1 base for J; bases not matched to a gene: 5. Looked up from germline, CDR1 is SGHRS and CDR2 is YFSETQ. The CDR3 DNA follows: TGCGCCAGCAGCTTGGCTCGCGCGGGAGGGTCCTACGAGCAGTACTTC. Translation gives CASSLARAGGSYEQYF.

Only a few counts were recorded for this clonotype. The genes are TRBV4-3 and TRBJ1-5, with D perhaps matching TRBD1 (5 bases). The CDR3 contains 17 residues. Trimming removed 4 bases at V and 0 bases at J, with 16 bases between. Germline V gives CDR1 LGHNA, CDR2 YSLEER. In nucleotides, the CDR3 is TGCGCCAGCAGCCGGGACTTTCTGAGGGATAGCAATCAGCCCCAGCATTTT. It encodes CASSRDFLRDSNQPQHF.

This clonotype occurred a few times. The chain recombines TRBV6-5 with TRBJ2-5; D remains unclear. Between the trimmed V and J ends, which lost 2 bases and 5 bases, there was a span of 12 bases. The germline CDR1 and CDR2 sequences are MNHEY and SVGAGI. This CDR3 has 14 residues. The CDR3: CASSYRVSMETQYF. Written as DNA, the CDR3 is TGTGCCAGCAGTTACAGGGTTTCGATGGAGACCCAGTACTTC.

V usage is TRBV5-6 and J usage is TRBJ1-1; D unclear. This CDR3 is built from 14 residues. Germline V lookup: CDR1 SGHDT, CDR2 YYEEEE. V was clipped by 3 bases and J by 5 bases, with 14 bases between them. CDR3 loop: CASSYLGPGTEAFF. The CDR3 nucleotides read TGTGCCAGCAGCTACCTGGGCCCTGGGACTGAAGCTTTCTTT.

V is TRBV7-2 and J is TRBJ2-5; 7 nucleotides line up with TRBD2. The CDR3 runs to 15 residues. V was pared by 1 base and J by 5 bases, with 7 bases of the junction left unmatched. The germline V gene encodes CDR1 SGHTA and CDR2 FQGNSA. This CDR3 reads CASSLGSTSWETQYF. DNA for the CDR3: TGTGCCAGCAGCTTAGGGTCGACTAGCTGGGAGACCCAGTACTTC.

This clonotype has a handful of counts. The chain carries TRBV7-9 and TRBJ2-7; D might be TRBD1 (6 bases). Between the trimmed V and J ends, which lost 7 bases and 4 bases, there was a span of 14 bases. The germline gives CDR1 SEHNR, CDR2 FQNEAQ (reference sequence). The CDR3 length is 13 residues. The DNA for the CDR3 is TGTGCCAGCATCAAATCACAGGGTTACGAGCAGTACTTC. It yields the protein CASIKSQGYEQYF.

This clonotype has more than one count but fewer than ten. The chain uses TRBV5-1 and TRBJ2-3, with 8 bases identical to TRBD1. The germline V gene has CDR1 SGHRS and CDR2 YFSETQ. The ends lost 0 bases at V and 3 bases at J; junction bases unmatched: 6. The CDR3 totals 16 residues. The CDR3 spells CASSLVVGTGTDTQYF. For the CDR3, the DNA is TGCGCCAGCAGCTTGGTAGTCGGGACAGGAACAGATACGCAGTATTTT.

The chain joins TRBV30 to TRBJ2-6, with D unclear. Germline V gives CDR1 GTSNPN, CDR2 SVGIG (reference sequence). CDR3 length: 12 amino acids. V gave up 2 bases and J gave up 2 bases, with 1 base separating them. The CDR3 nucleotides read TGTGCCTGGAGTACTGGGGCCAACGTCCTGACTTTC. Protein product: CAWSTGANVLTF.

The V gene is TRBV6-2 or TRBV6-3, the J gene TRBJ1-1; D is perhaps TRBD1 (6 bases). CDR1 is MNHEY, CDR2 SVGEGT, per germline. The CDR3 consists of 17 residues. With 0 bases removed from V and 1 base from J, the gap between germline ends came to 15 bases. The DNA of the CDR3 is TGTGCCAGCAGTTACTCGACAGGTCTGCCACAGAACACTGAAGCTTTCTTT. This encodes CASSYSTGLPQNTEAFF.

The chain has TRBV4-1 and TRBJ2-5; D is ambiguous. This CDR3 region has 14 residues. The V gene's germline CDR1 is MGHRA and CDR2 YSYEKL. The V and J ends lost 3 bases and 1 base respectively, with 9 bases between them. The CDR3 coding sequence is TGCGCCAGCAGCCACATCAGTGGCCAAGAGACCCAGTACTTC. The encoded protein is CASSHISGQETQYF.

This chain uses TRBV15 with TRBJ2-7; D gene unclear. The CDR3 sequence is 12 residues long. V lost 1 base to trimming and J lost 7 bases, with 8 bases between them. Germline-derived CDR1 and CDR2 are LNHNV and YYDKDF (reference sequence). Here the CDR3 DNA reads TGTGCCACCAGCAGAGCGACTGGAGAGCAGTACTTC. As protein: CATSRATGEQYF.

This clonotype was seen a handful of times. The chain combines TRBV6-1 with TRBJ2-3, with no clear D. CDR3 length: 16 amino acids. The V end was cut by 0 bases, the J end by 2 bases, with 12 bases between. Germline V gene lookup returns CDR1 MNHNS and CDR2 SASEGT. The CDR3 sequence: CASSEAAGSSTDTQYF. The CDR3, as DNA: TGTGCCAGCAGTGAAGCAGCCGGCTCATCCACAGATACGCAGTATTTT.

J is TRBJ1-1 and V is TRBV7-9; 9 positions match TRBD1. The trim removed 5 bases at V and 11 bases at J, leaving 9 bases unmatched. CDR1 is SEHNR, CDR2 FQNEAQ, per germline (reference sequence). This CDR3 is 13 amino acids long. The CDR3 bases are TGTGCCAGCAGCCCGGGACAGGGCTTAGAGGCTTTCTTT. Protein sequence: CASSPGQGLEAFF.

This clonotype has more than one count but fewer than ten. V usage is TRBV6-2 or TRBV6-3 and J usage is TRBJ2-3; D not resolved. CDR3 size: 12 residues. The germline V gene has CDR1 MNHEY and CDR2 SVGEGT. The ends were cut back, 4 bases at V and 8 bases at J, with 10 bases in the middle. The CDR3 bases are TGTGCCAGCAGTTCCACCCGGAGTACGCAGTATTTT. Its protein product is CASSSTRSTQYF.